The entry that follows covers one T cell receptor (beta chain) sequence. Generated by immunoSEQ multiplex PCR, the TCRdb table keeps only in-frame clones and is missing some. The table has about 270,000 clones, 75% to 90% seen once; the top ten hold approximately 4%. The germline CDR1 and CDR2 sequences are MNHEY and SVGEGT. V was trimmed by 2 bases and J by 4 bases, leaving 13 bases between them. CDR3 length: 15 amino acids. The data were obtained in a study of blood T cell repertoires in COVID-19. For the study at large: In each case, the material was cDNA or gDNA derived from T cells, B-cell-depleted T cells, or PBMCs.

This clonotype was sampled from a woman between 25 and 40 years old with acute COVID-19. The sequenced material came from PBMCs or T cells enriched from blood (not recorded which). The chain employs TRBV6-2 or TRBV6-3 and TRBJ2-3; D is perhaps TRBD1 (5 bases). In DNA form, the CDR3 reads TGTGCCAGCAGTTACGGGGCCGGTGGCGCAGATACGCAGTATTTT. Encoded protein: CASSYGAGGADTQYF.